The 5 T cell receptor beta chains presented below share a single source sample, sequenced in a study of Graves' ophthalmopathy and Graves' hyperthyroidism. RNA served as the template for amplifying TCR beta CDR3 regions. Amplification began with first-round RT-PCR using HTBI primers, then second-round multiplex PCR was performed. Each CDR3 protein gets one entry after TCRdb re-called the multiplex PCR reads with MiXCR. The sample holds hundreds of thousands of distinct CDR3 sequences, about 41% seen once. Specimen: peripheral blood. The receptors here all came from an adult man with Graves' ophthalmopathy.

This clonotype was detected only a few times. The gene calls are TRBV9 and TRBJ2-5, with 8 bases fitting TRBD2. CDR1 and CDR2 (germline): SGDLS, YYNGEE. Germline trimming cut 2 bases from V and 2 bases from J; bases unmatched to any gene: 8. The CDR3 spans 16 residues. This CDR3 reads CASSVSPPGGQETQYF. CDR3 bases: TGTGCCAGCAGCGTGAGCCCCCCGGGGGGGCAAGAGACCCAGTACTTC. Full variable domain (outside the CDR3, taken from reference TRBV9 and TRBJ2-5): DSGVTQTPKHLITATGQRVTLRCSPRSGDLSVYWYQQSLDQGLQFLIQYYNGEERAKGNILERFSAQQFPDLHSELNLSSLELGDSALYFCASSVSPPGGQETQYFGPGTRLLVL.

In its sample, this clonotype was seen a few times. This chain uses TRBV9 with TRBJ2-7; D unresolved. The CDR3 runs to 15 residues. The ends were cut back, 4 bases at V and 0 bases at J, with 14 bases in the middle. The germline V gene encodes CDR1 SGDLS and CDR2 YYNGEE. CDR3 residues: CASSQDGPSSYEQYF. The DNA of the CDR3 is TGTGCCAGCAGCCAAGACGGACCCAGCTCCTACGAGCAGTACTTC. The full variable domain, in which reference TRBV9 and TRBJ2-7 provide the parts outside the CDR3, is DSGVTQTPKHLITATGQRVTLRCSPRSGDLSVYWYQQSLDQGLQFLIQYYNGEERAKGNILERFSAQQFPDLHSELNLSSLELGDSALYFCASSQDGPSSYEQYFGPGTRLTVT.

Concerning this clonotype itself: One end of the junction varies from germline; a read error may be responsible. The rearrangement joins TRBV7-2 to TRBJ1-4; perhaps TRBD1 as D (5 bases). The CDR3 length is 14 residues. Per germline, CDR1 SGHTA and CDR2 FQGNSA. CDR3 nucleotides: TGTGCCAGCAGCTTCCTCGGGGCAGATGAAGAACTGTTTTTT. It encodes CASSFLGADEELFF.

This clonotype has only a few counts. DNA for the CDR3: TGTGCCAGCAGCCCCGGGACAGGGAGTTGGGAAAAACTGTTTTTT. Its translation: CASSPGTGSWEKLFF. The chain uses TRBV7-8 and TRBJ1-4, with 9 bases fitting TRBD1. The CDR3 is made up of 15 amino acids. Trimming removed 5 bases from V and 8 bases from J; junction bases left unmatched: 9. Germline V lookup: CDR1 SGHVS, CDR2 FQNEAQ.

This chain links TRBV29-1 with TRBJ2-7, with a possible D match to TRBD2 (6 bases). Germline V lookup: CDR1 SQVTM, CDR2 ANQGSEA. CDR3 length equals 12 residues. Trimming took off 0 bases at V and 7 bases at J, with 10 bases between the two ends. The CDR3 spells CSVEEQGGEQYF. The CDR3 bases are TGCAGCGTTGAAGAGCAGGGAGGTGAGCAGTACTTC.